This T cell receptor (beta chain) stems from a study of blood T cell repertoires in COVID-19. Per the study methods: Amplification with reference gene primers provided the estimates of nucleated cell counts. The data were produced by immunoSEQ multiplex PCR, yet TCRdb's version contains in-frame clones alone and is incomplete. V and J calls and clone size are copied from that table; D and trimming were computed from the DNA. Found here are fewer than 85,000 clones, roughly 90% of them singletons; the top ten hold approximately 10%. V was cut by 2 bases and J by 9 bases, with 13 bases left in between. From germline, CDR1 is MDHEN and CDR2 SYDVKM. The CDR3 contains 13 residues.

The sequenced sample consisted of peripheral blood. The receptor was isolated from a human donor in a cohort sampled during active COVID-19. The chain links TRBV28 to TRBJ1-1; TRBD1 might be the D (6 bases). CDR3 in amino acids: CASSLGDIVQAFF. CDR3 coding DNA: TGTGCCAGCAGTTTAGGGGACATCGTCCAAGCTTTCTTT.